This TCR beta chain derives from a study of Ad26.COV2.S vaccination and SARS-CoV-2 variants. Background on the study: Administration of Ad26.COV2.S was intramuscular, either once or twice 56 days apart.

Germline CDR1 is MDHEN and CDR2 is SYDVKM. The J segment lost 1 base and the V segment lost 7 bases, leaving 6 bases of the junction unmatched. CDR3 length equals 14 residues. TCRdb's table, derived via immunoSEQ multiplex PCR, lists solely in-frame clones and lacks some. The sample includes a few hundred thousand clones, around nine tenths of them seen just once. Notes on the study in general: Participants in the vaccine arm had higher spike-specific TCR breadth; placebo recipients had lower. With respect to non-spike TCR breadth, vaccine and placebo recipients were similar. After vaccination, reports described spike-specific CD8+ and CD4+ T cell responses as showing substantial breadth.

With regard to this clone: Its target is not known.

Treatment noted: roughly 20 received Ad26.COV2.S at low or high dose, single or two shots; about 5 received placebo; per-sample allocation not given. Day 63 after the first vaccine or placebo injection was the time point for sampling. The specimen was peripheral blood, collected in a trial of Ad26.COV2.S vaccine versus placebo. The receptor was derived from a person aged 18-65 years who received the Ad26.COV2.S COVID-19 vaccine or a placebo. The chain carries TRBV28 and TRBJ1-1, with TRBD1 matching over 7 bases. CDR3 in DNA: TGTGCCAGCAAGGGGGCGTCCCCGAACACTGAAGCTTTCTTT. It is translated as CASKGASPNTEAFF.